This T cell receptor (beta chain) stems from a study of spatial heterogeneity in lung cancer. Findings and limits, study-wide: Ubiquitous expanded tumor TCRs showed up in blood more at resection than follow-up.

The CDR3 covers 15 residues. From germline, CDR1 is SQVTM and CDR2 ANQGSEA. Trimming shortened V by 0 bases and J by 5 bases, and 13 bases separated the two germline ends. Unique molecular identifiers tagged every individual TCR cDNA molecule. Using its own MiXCR run on the 5' RACE reads, TCRdb lists one record per CDR3 protein. The data show 20,000 to 25,000 distinct CDR3 sequences, about 3% seen once. The time point here: sample taken at primary tumor resection. In each case, whole RNA from tumor, nontumor lung or frozen PBMC was sequenced unsorted. Samples came from some 71 TRACERx patients with untreated early-stage lung cancer. This clonotype is labeled medium-sized. As yet, its antigen is unknown.

The V gene is TRBV29-1, the J gene TRBJ2-2, with D tentatively TRBD1 or TRBD2 (6 bases each). The specimen comprised PBMCs, sampled at surgery. This clonotype was sampled from a female donor with early-stage non-small cell lung cancer. The chain's CDR3 is CSVEDWGAGTGELFF. The CDR3 nucleotides read TGCAGCGTTGAAGATTGGGGGGCTGGGACCGGGGAGCTGTTTTTT.